The 11 T cell receptor beta chains given below trace back to one sample, sequenced in a study of T cells in Graves' hyperthyroidism and ophthalmopathy. RNA transcripts yielded amplified TCR beta CDR3 regions. A first-round RT-PCR of the TCR CDR3 used the HTBI primer set. TCRdb called the multiplex PCR reads again in MiXCR, with one record for every CDR3 protein. Here the sample spans about 720,000 distinct CDR3 sequences, around 19% being singletons. The sequenced material came from blood. Receptor source: a woman aged 45-65 years with Graves' hyperthyroidism that later progressed to Graves' ophthalmopathy.

Only a few counts were recorded for this clonotype. The gene calls are TRBV6-4 and TRBJ2-3; D ambiguous. The CDR3 spans 15 residues. Trimming removed 3 bases from V and 0 bases from J, with 10 bases in between. Germline loops: CDR1 MRHNA, CDR2 SNTAGT. The CDR3 loop is CASSESLLSTDTQYF. The CDR3 nucleotides read TGTGCCAGCAGTGAGAGTCTTTTAAGCACAGATACGCAGTATTTT.

This clonotype has only a few counts. This rearrangement joins TRBV20-1 to TRBJ2-7; no definite D call. V lost 0 bases, J lost 1 base, and 10 bases lay in between. CDR1 and CDR2 (germline): DFQATT, SNEGSKA (reference sequence). The CDR3 sequence is 14 residues long. CDR3 residues: CSARDELQSYEQYF. CDR3 bases: TGCAGTGCTAGAGATGAATTACAGTCCTACGAGCAGTACTTC.

This clonotype was detected ten times or more. The chain is built from TRBV30 and TRBJ1-2, with D unresolved. V was pared by 2 bases and J by 0 bases, with 10 bases between. In germline, CDR1 is GTSNPN, CDR2 SVGIG (reference sequence). The CDR3 runs 14 residues. The CDR3 DNA reads TGTGCCTGGAGTATTACAAGGGCTAACTATGGCTACACCTTC. Amino acid sequence: CAWSITRANYGYTF.

This clonotype has a handful of counts. This chain uses TRBV10-2 with TRBJ2-1, with 9 bases lining up with TRBD1. The CDR3 length is 14 residues. Germline V gene data show CDR1 as WSHSY and CDR2 as SAAADI. V shed 7 bases, J shed 0 bases, and the junction held 1 base outside the gene matches. CDR3 bases: TGCGCCAGCAAGGACAGGGGCTCCTACAATGAGCAGTTCTTC. It translates to CASKDRGSYNEQFF.

This rearrangement joins TRBV5-1 to TRBJ2-2; TRBD1 aligns across 7 bases. Unmatched junction bases numbered 16, after V lost 2 bases and J lost 3 bases. CDR3 length: 19 amino acids. Germline CDR1 reads SGHRS; CDR2 reads YFSETQ. The CDR3 spells CASSLLNGQALRDTGELFF. The CDR3 DNA reads TGCGCCAGCAGCTTACTCAATGGACAGGCCCTAAGGGACACCGGGGAGCTGTTTTTT.

This chain connects TRBV10-3 to TRBJ2-3; D is perhaps TRBD1 or TRBD2 (7 bases each). Germline-derived CDR1 and CDR2 are ENHRY and SYGVKD. The CDR3 is 16 amino acids. V lost 4 bases, J lost 0 bases, and 14 bases lay in between. The CDR3 sequence: CAISGNRGGSTDTQYF. In DNA form, the CDR3 reads TGTGCCATCAGTGGGAACAGGGGAGGGAGCACAGATACGCAGTATTTT.

This clonotype was counted at least ten times. The chain recombines TRBV3-1 with TRBJ2-1; D call uncertain. V lost 2 bases to trimming and J lost 4 bases, with 3 bases between them. The CDR3 runs 12 residues. Germline CDR1 reads LGHDT; CDR2 reads YNNKEL (reference sequence). CDR3 residues: CASSQQYNEQFF. The CDR3 DNA reads TGTGCCAGCAGCCAACAGTACAATGAGCAGTTCTTC.

This chain links TRBV5-1 with TRBJ1-1, with D possibly being TRBD1 (5 bases). The V end lost 3 bases, the J end lost 0 bases, and 9 bases lay between the germline ends. The CDR3 runs 14 residues. Looked up from germline, CDR1 is SGHRS and CDR2 is YFSETQ. CDR3 residues: CASSWDPLNTEAFF. CDR3 DNA sequence: TGCGCCAGCAGCTGGGACCCATTGAACACTGAAGCTTTCTTT.

The chain joins TRBV7-6 to TRBJ2-1; the match to TRBD2 covers 10 bases. With 2 bases clipped from V and 2 bases from J, the junction kept 6 bases outside the gene matches. This CDR3 is built from 17 residues. CDR1 is SGHVS, CDR2 FNYEAQ, per germline. The CDR3 loop is CASSLPLSGGTYNEQFF. CDR3 coding DNA: TGTGCCAGCAGCTTACCTCTTAGCGGGGGGACCTACAATGAGCAGTTCTTC.

This chain links TRBV24-1 with TRBJ2-6; D is undetermined. There are 17 residues in the CDR3. With 2 bases removed from V and 0 bases from J, the gap between germline ends came to 10 bases. Germline CDR1 KGHDR, CDR2 SFDVKD. DNA for the CDR3: TGTGCCACCAGTGATTCCCCAGAGCCCTCTGGGGCCAACGTCCTGACTTTC. Translating it yields CATSDSPEPSGANVLTF.

The chain recombines TRBV7-2 with TRBJ2-5, with TRBD1 as a possible D gene (5 bases). CDR3 length: 16 residues. V was pared by 1 base and J by 3 bases, with 15 bases between. Germline loops: CDR1 SGHTA, CDR2 FQGNSA. In nucleotides, the CDR3 is TGTGCCAGCAGCTTAGAAGGCAGGGTGGGCAAAGAGACCCAGTACTTC. Amino acid sequence: CASSLEGRVGKETQYF. Full variable domain (outside the CDR3, taken from reference TRBV7-2 and TRBJ2-5): GAGVSQSPSNKVTEKGKDVELRCDPISGHTALYWYRQSLGQGLEFLIYFQGNSAPDKSGLPSDRFSAERTGGSVSTLTIQRTQQEDSAVYLCASSLEGRVGKETQYFGPGTRLLVL.